This T cell receptor (beta chain) was sequenced for a study of T cells after yellow fever vaccination. For the study at large: Fractions with few cells were prepared using SMART-Seq v4 Ultra Low Input. Study-wide points: A minor fraction of clonotypes spanned both CD4 and CD8 compartments. A large majority of primary-vaccination clones showed up again after the booster (96% CD4, 75% to 90% CD8).

Many counts were recorded for this clonotype. Its antigen is as yet unknown. UMIs were added to TCR cDNA along with a universal primer site when it was made by 5'RACE template switching. Each CDR3 protein is one row after TCRdb ran MiXCR on the 5' RACE reads. The sample yields 100,000 to 150,000 distinct CDR3 sequences, about 6.8% seen once. The TCR was taken from a man younger than 35 who received the YFV17D yellow fever vaccine. The sample consisted of CD4+ T cells sorted from PBMCs, taken around 45 days after the first yellow fever vaccination.

The CDR3 nucleotides read TGTGCCACCAGCCCCGGGACAGGGCGCAGCACAGATACGCAGTATTTT. Protein product: CATSPGTGRSTDTQYF. The chain carries TRBV24-1 and TRBJ2-3; 9 bases align to TRBD1. This CDR3 has 16 residues. Germline CDR1 is KGHDR and CDR2 is SFDVKD. V lost 7 bases and J lost 0; bases outside the gene matches: 7.